This T cell receptor (beta chain) was captured by sequencing in a study of blood T cell repertoires in COVID-19. Whole-study context: Researchers got acute and convalescent COVID-19 samples from the United States, Italy and Spain. The analysed material was cDNA or gDNA that came from T cells, B-cell-depleted T cells, or PBMCs.

Some clones are missing from TCRdb's copy, which holds only in-frame ones; the method was immunoSEQ multiplex PCR. The sample yields 200,000 to 250,000 clones, roughly 85% seen once. The CDR3 contains 15 residues. The V segment lost 4 bases and the J segment 8 bases; nucleotides outside the gene matches: 10. CDR1 and CDR2 from the germline V gene are KGHDR and SFDVKD. The material sequenced was PBMCs or T cells enriched from blood (not recorded which). The chain joins TRBV24-1 to TRBJ1-2, with 9 positions matching TRBD1. This TCR was recovered from a woman aged 45-65 years who had been exposed to COVID-19. CDR3 amino acids: CATSEKSGTGTGYTF. DNA of the CDR3: TGTGCCACCAGTGAGAAATCCGGGACAGGGACCGGCTACACCTTC.